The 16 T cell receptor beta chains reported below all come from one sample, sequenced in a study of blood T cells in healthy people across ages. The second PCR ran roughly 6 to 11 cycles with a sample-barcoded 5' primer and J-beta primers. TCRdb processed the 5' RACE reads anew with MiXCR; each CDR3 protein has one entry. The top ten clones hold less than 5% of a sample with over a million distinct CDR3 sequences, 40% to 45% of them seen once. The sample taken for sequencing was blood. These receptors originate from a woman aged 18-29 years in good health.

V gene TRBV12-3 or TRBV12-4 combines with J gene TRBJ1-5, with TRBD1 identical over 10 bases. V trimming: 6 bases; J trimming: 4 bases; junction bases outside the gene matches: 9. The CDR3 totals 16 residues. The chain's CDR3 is CASSPSDRGFNQPQHF. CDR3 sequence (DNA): TGTGCCAGCAGCCCGTCGGACAGGGGGTTTAATCAGCCCCAGCATTTT.

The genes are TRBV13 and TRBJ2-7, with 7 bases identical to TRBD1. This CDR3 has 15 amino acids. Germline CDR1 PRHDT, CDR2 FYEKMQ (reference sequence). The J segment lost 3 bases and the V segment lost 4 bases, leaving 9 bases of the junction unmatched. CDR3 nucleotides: TGTGCCAGCAGCTCGCCGGACAGGCAAGGCTACGAGCAGTACTTC. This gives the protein CASSSPDRQGYEQYF.

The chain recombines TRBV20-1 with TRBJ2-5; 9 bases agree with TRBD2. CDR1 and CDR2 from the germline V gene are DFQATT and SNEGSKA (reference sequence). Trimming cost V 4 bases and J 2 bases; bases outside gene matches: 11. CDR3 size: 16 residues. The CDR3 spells CSATSASGDVQETQYF. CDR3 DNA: TGCAGTGCTACGAGCGCTAGCGGGGATGTTCAAGAGACCCAGTACTTC.

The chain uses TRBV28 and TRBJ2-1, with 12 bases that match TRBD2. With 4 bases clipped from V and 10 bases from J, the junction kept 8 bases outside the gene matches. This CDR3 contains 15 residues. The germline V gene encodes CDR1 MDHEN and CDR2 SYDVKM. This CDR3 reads CASSWGTSGLWEQFF. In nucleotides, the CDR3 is TGTGCCAGCAGTTGGGGGACTAGCGGGTTGTGGGAGCAGTTCTTC.

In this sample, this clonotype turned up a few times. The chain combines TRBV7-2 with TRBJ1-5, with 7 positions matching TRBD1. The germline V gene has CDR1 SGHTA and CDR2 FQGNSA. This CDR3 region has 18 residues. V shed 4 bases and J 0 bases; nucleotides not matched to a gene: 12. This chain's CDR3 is CASSYGTVSSYSNQPQHF. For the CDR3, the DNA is TGTGCCAGCAGCTACGGGACAGTGAGTAGTTATAGCAATCAGCCCCAGCATTTT.

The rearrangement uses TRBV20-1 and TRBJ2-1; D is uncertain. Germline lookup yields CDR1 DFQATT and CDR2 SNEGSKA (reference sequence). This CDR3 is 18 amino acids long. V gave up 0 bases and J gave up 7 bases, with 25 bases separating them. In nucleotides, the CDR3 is TGCAGTGCTAGAGATCCTTTAGATAGGAGAAGACGGTCAAATGAGCAGTTCTTC. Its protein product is CSARDPLDRRRRSNEQFF.

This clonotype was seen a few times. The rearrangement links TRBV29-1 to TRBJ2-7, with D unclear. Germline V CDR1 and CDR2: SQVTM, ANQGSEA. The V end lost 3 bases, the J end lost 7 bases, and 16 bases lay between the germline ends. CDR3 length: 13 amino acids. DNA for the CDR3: TGCAGCGTTGACGCCGTAAGGGTGGATGAGCAGTACTTC. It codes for CSVDAVRVDEQYF.

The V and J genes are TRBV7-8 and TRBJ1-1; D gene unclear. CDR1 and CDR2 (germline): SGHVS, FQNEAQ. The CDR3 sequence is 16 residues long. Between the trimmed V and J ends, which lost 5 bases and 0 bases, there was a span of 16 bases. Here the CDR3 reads CASSPPGSRVNTEAFF. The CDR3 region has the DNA TGTGCCAGCAGCCCGCCCGGGAGTCGGGTGAACACTGAAGCTTTCTTT.

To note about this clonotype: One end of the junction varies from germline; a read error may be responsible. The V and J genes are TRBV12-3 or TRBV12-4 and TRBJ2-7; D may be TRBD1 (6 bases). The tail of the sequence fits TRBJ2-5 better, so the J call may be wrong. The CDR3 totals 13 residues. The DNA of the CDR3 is TGTGCCAGCAGTAGACAGGTACAAGGGACCCAGTACTTC. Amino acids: CASSRQVQGTQYF.

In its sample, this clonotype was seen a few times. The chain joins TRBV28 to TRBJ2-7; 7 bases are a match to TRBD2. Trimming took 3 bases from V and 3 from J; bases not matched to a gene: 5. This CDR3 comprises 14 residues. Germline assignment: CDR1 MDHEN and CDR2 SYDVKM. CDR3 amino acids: CASSFGLAVYEQYF. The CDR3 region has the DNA TGTGCCAGCAGTTTCGGGCTAGCGGTCTACGAGCAGTACTTC.

CDR3 sequence: CASSGPGQGDTEAFF. CDR3 in DNA: TGTGCCAGCAGCGGACCCGGACAGGGGGATACTGAAGCTTTCTTT. The chain employs TRBV7-9 and TRBJ1-1; 10 nucleotides match TRBD1. Germline assignment: CDR1 SEHNR and CDR2 FQNEAQ (reference sequence). V lost 5 bases and J lost 5; bases outside the gene matches: 8. This CDR3 has 15 residues. Using reference TRBV7-9 and TRBJ1-1 for the parts outside the CDR3, the full variable domain is DTGVSQNPRHKITKRGQNVTFRCDPISEHNRLYWYRQTLGQGPEFLTYFQNEAQLEKSRLLSDRFSAERPKGSFSTLEIQRTEQGDSAMYLCASSGPGQGDTEAFFGQGTRLTVV.

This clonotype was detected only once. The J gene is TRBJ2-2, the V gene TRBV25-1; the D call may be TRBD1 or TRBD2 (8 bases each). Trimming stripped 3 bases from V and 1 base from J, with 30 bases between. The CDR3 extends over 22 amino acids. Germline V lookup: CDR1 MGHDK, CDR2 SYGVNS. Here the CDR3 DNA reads TGTGCCAGCAGTGACTACGAGGGGTACAGGGGGATGAGCGGGGGGAACACCGGGGAGCTGTTTTTT. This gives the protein CASSDYEGYRGMSGGNTGELFF.

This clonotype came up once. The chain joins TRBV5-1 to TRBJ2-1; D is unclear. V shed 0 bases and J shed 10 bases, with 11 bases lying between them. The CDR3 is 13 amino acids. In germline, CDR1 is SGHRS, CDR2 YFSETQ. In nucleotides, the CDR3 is TGCGCCAGCAGCTTGGCCGTCCGAAAAGAGCAGTTCTTC. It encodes CASSLAVRKEQFF.

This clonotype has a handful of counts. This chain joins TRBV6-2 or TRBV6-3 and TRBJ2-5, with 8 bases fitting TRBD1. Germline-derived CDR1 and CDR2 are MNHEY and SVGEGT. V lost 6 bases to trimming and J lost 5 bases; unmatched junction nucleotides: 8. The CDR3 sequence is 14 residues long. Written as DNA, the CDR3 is TGTGCCAGCAGGAGAACAGGGGGTCGTGAGACCCAGTACTTC. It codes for CASRRTGGRETQYF.

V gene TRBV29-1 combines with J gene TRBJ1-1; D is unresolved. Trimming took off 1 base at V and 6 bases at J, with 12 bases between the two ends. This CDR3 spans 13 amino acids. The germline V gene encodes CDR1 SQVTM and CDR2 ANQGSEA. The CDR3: CSVEGFGLAEAFF. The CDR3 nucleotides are TGCAGCGTTGAAGGGTTCGGGCTGGCTGAAGCTTTCTTT.

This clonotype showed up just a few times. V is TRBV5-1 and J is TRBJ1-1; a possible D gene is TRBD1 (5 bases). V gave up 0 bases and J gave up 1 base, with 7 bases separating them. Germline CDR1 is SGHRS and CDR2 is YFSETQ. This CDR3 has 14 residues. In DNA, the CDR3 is TGCGCCAGCAGCTTGGAGGGGAGGAACACTGAAGCTTTCTTT. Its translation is CASSLEGRNTEAFF.